The T cell receptor (beta chain) described here comes from a study of blood T cell repertoires in COVID-19. Looked up from germline, CDR1 is LGHDT and CDR2 is YNNKEL (reference sequence). V lost 0 bases to trimming and J lost 6 bases, with 6 bases between them. The length of the CDR3 is 13 residues. Concerning this clone: This same CDR3 is encoded by further DNA sequences in the sample.

Using immunoSEQ multiplex PCR, the repertoire was profiled, and TCRdb retains in-frame clones only, with some absent. Of 150,000 to 200,000 clones in the sample, around 76% are singletons; the top ten hold around 17%. The chain uses TRBV3-1 (or the pseudogene TRBV3-2) and TRBJ1-5; D unresolved. The origin of this receptor is a woman in her 50s with acute COVID-19. The material sequenced was PBMCs or T cells enriched from blood (not recorded which). The chain's CDR3 is CASSQDRGQPQHF. The CDR3 nucleotides are TGTGCCAGCAGCCAAGATCGGGGTCAGCCCCAGCATTTT.